These T cell receptor beta chains were read from a single sample in a study of CD8 T cells in Susac syndrome. Using its own MiXCR run on the immunoSEQ multiplex PCR reads, TCRdb lists one record per CDR3 protein. The table lists around 90,000 distinct CDR3 sequences, 96% of them singletons, with approximately 0.62% in the top ten. The specimen sequenced was CD8+ T cells from PBMCs. These receptors originate from a human donor with Susac syndrome. Each CDR3 is given with its conserved first and last residue. The D gene is left open where the match is weak.

>TRBJ1-1|TRBD1|TRBV6-5
CASSVDRGTEAFF
TGTGCCAGCAGCGTCGACAGGGGGACTGAAGCTTTCTTT
>TRBJ1-3|NA|TRBV20-1
CSASNNLSGNTIYF
TGCAGTGCTAGTAACAACCTGTCTGGAAACACCATATATTTT
>TRBJ2-5|TRBD1|TRBV20-1
CSGVGGQGAGETQYF
TGCAGTGGAGTAGGGGGACAGGGGGCTGGAGAGACCCAGTACTTC
>TRBJ2-1|NA|TRBV5-6
CASSLETTRHNEQFF
TGTGCCAGCAGCTTGGAGACCACACGCCACAATGAGCAGTTCTTC
>TRBJ1-1|NA|TRBV6-1
CASSPSPSRMNTEAFF
TGTGCCAGCAGTCCCTCCCCCAGTAGAATGAACACTGAAGCTTTCTTT
>TRBJ2-3|NA|TRBV5-4
CASSLATDAARQYF
TGTGCCAGCAGCTTGGCGACGGACGCTGCTCGGCAGTATTTT
>TRBJ1-1|NA|TRBV4-3
CASSQDSVMNTEAFF
TGCGCCAGCAGCCAAGATTCGGTGATGAACACTGAAGCTTTCTTT
>TRBJ2-7|NA|TRBV29-1
CSVVMGSYEQYF
TGCAGCGTCGTCATGGGGTCCTACGAGCAGTACTTC
>TRBJ1-5|TRBD1|TRBV20-1
CSARATGTGSQPQHF
TGCAGTGCTAGAGCTACCGGGACAGGGAGTCAGCCCCAGCATTTT
>TRBJ1-1|NA|TRBV29-1
CSVVGPSNTEAFF
TGCAGCGTTGTCGGGCCGTCGAACACTGAAGCTTTCTTT
>TRBJ2-1|NA|TRBV10-3
CAISANNEQFF
TGTGCCATCAGCGCGAACAATGAGCAGTTCTTC
>TRBJ1-1|NA|TRBV29-1
CSVSIGGSEAFF
TGCAGCGTTTCCATCGGGGGATCTGAAGCTTTCTTT
>TRBJ1-3|NA|TRBV6-5
CASSYNSMGNTIYF
TGTGCCAGCAGTTACAACAGTATGGGAAACACCATATATTTT